This T cell receptor (beta chain) was sequenced in a study of beta chain features in type 1 diabetes. Study-level results: With patients and controls alike, PCR might favor shorter templates to an equal degree. Junctions at VDJ sites from type 1 diabetes patients had fewer insertions and more deletions.

The sequenced template was cDNA made from the entire isolated RNA. Sequenced by immunoSEQ multiplex PCR; TCRdb stores in-frame clones only, minus some. The sample yields under 400,000 clones, approximately 12% seen once. This CDR3 has 13 residues. CDR1 is SQVTM, CDR2 ANQGSEA, per germline. V shed 3 bases and J shed 5 bases, with 13 bases lying between them. This clone was detected a few times. Its antigen is as yet unknown. Sequencing was carried out using naive CD4+ T cells from blood. This sequence joins TRBV29-1 and TRBJ1-1; D remains unclear. This clonotype originated in a man between 18 and 29 years old in good health. The CDR3 region has the DNA TGCAGCGTTGATCAAGGAAGGCGGACTGAAGCTTTCTTT. As protein: CSVDQGRRTEAFF.